This TCR beta chain came from a study of cytomegalovirus exposure and HLA in healthy donors. Points from the study as a whole: Certain sequence variants were highly shared and formed a cluster, and this cluster was likely a sequencing artifact. The records held CMV serostatus as the only immune exposure information. Reports state that TCR beta sequences accurately predicted most subjects' HLA-A and HLA-B alleles.

As for this clone: Its antigen is as yet unknown.

CDR1 is MNHNS, CDR2 SASEGT, per germline. Trimming left V 5 bases short and J 3 bases short, with 11 bases between. The length of the CDR3 is 14 residues. The primer mix had 60 Vbeta and 13 Jbeta primers. How the authors handled the data: The count from a later analysis was some 76 million unique TCR beta chains, 9.5 million to 11 million of them shared. Using immunoSEQ multiplex PCR, the repertoire was profiled, and TCRdb retains in-frame clones only, with some absent. The D gene and trimming were derived from the DNA, and the V and J assignments and clone size from that table. The table has about 100,000 clones, 82% seen once.

The gene calls are TRBV6-1 and TRBJ1-5; a weak D match, TRBD1 (6 bases). The sequencing sample was made of PBMCs. This receptor was taken from a man aged 30-40 years in good health and CMV-seropositive. CDR3 nucleotides: TGTGCCAGCAGTAGGACAGACCTCAATCAGCCCCAGCATTTT. Protein product: CASSRTDLNQPQHF.